This TCR beta chain emerged from a study of blood T cell repertoires in COVID-19. About the research overall: Collection of acute and convalescent COVID-19 samples took place in the United States, Italy and Spain. Sample material is recorded as cDNA or gDNA derived from T cells, B-cell-depleted T cells, or PBMCs.

V was trimmed by 1 base and J by 3 bases, leaving 6 bases between them. Germline V gene sequence: CDR1 SGHAT, CDR2 FQNNGV. The CDR3 totals 13 residues. Authors' data handling: Counts of nucleated cells, estimated from reference gene primer amplification, were obtained. Measured with immunoSEQ multiplex PCR; TCRdb has only the in-frame clones, and not every one. From that table come the V and J calls and clone size; the DNA was used to work out D and trimming. The sample contains some 260,000 clones, around 82% of which appear only once. Sequenced sample: peripheral blood. The receptor was derived from a woman younger than 30 with acute or convalescent COVID-19. The V call is TRBV11-2, the J call TRBJ1-2; D is undetermined. The CDR3 sequence: CASSLANDYGYTF. DNA for the CDR3: TGTGCCAGCAGCTTAGCTAATGACTATGGCTACACCTTC. Supplemented by reference TRBV11-2 and TRBJ1-2, the full variable domain reads EAGVAQSPRYKIIEKRQSVAFWCNPISGHATLYWYQQILGQGPKLLIQFQNNGVVDDSQLPKDRFSAERLKGVDSTLKIQPAKLEDSAVYLCASSLANDYGYTFGSGTRLTVV.